This T cell receptor (beta chain) was identified in a study of T-cell reconstitution after alpha-beta-depleted transplantation in children. This clonotype was observed at least ten times. Germline and junction disagree at one end, which may indicate a read error. This CDR3 contains 15 residues. Looked up from germline, CDR1 is SSHAT and CDR2 is FNYEAQ (reference sequence). Unique molecular identifiers tagged the TCRbeta library. TCRdb re-derived calls from the PCR reads in MiXCR, one entry per CDR3 protein. The sample includes around 380,000 distinct CDR3 sequences, roughly 10% of them seen just once.

This chain uses TRBV7-7 with TRBJ2-1; 9 nucleotides align to TRBD2. Here the sequenced sample was PBMCs from the stem cell graft donor, taken from the stem cell graft. The clonotype originates from a human donor who donated a stem cell graft to a child with acute myeloid leukemia. The DNA of the CDR3 is TGTGCTAGCAGCCCCCGGTTTAGCGGGAGTAATGAGCAGTTCTTC. Its protein is CASSPRFSGSNEQFF.